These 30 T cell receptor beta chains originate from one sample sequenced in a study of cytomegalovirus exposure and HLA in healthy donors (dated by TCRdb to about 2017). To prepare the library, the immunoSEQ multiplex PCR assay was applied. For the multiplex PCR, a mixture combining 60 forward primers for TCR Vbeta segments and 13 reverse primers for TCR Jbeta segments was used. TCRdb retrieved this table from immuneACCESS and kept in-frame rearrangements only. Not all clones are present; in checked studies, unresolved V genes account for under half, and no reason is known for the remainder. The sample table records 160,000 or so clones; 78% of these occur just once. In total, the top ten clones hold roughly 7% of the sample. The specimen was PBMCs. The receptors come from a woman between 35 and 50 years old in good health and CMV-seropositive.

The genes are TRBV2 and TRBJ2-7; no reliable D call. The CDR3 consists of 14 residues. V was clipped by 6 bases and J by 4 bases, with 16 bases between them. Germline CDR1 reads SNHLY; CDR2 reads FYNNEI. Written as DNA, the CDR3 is TGTGCCAGCAGCCCCACCCCACAGCCTTACGAGCAGTACTTC. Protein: CASSPTPQPYEQYF. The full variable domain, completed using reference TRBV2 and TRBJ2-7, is EPEVTQTPSHQVTQMGQEVILRCVPISNHLYFYWYRQILGQKVEFLVSFYNNEISEKSEIFDDQFSVERPDGSNFTLKIRSTKLEDSAMYFCASSPTPQPYEQYFGPGTRLTVT.

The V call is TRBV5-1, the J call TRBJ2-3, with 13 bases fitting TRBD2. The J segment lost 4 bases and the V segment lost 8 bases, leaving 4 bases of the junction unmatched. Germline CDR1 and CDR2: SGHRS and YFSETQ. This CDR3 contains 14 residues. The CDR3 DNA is TGCGCCAGTACTAGCGGGGGGGTCGCAGATACGCAGTATTTT. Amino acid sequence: CASTSGGVADTQYF. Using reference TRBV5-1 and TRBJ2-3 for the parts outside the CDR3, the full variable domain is KAGVTQTPRYLIKTRGQQVTLSCSPISGHRSVSWYQQTPGQGLQFLFEYFSETQRNKGNFPGRFSGRQFSNSRSEMNVSTLELGDSALYLCASTSGGVADTQYFGPGTRLTVL.

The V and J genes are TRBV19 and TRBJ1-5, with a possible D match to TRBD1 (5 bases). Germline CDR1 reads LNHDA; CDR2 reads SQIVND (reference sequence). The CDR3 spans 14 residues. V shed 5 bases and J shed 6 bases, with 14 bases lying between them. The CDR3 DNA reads TGTGCCAGTAGTTATGAGACAGCACGTCAGCCCCAGCATTTT. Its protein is CASSYETARQPQHF.

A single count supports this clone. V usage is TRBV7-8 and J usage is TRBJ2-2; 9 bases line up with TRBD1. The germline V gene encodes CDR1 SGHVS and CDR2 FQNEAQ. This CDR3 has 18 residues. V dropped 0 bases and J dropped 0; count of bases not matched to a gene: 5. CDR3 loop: CASSLARDRVPNTGELFF. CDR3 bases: TGTGCCAGCAGCTTAGCCCGGGACAGGGTCCCGAACACCGGGGAGCTGTTTTTT.

The CDR3 protein is CASSSLAGGLGQFF. CDR3 coding DNA: TGTGCCAGCAGCAGCCTAGCGGGGGGGCTGGGGCAGTTCTTC. V usage is TRBV7-3 and J usage is TRBJ2-1; TRBD2 agrees at 12 bases. Germline V gives CDR1 SGHTA, CDR2 FQGTGA. This CDR3 is built from 14 residues. V lost 5 bases and J lost 12; bases outside the gene matches: 8. Complete variable domain (other parts from reference TRBV7-3 and TRBJ2-1): GAGVSQTPSNKVTEKGKYVELRCDPISGHTALYWYRQSLGQGPEFLIYFQGTGAADDSGLPNDRFFAVRPEGSVSTLKIQRTERGDSAVYLCASSSLAGGLGQFFGPGTRLTVL.

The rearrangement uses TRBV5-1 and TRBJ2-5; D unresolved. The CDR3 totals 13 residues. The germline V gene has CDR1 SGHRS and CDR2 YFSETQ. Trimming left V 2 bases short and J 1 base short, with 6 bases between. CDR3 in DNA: TGCGCCAGCAGCTTCACAGCCCAAGAGACCCAGTACTTC. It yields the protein CASSFTAQETQYF. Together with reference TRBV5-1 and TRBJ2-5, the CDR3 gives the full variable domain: KAGVTQTPRYLIKTRGQQVTLSCSPISGHRSVSWYQQTPGQGLQFLFEYFSETQRNKGNFPGRFSGRQFSNSRSEMNVSTLELGDSALYLCASSFTAQETQYFGPGTRLLVL.

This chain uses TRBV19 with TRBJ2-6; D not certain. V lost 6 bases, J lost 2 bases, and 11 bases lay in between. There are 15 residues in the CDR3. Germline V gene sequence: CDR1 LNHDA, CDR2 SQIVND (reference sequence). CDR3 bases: TGTGCCAGTAGGACTCAAGCTGCTGGGGCCAACGTCCTGACTTTC. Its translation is CASRTQAAGANVLTF.

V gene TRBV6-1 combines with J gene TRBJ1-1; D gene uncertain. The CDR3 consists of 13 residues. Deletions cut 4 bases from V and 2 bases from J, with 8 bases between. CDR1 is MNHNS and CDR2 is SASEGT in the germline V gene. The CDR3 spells CASSAVFNTEAFF. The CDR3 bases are TGTGCCAGCAGTGCGGTCTTTAACACTGAAGCTTTCTTT.

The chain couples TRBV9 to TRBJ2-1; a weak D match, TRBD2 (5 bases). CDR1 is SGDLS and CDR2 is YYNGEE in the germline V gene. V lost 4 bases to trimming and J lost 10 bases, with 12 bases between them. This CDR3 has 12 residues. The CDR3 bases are TGTGCCAGCAGCCCCCCATCGGGAGAGCAGTTCTTC. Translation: CASSPPSGEQFF.

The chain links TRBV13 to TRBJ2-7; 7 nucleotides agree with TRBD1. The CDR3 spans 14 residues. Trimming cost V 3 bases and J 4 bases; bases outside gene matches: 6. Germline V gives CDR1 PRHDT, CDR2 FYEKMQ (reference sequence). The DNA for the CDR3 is TGTGCCAGCAGCTTGGGACAGACAGATTACGAGCAGTACTTC. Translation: CASSLGQTDYEQYF.

The CDR3, as DNA: TGTGCCAGCAGCTCTAATGAGAACACTGAAGCTTTCTTT. Protein: CASSSNENTEAFF. V gene TRBV28 combines with J gene TRBJ1-1; no firm D call. This CDR3 comprises 13 residues. V gave up 6 bases and J gave up 1 base, with 9 bases separating them. Germline loops: CDR1 MDHEN, CDR2 SYDVKM. Complete variable domain (other parts from reference TRBV28 and TRBJ1-1): DVKVTQSSRYLVKRTGEKVFLECVQDMDHENMFWYRQDPGLGLRLIYFSYDVKMKEKGDIPEGYSVSREKKERFSLILESASTNQTSMYLCASSSNENTEAFFGQGTRLTVV.

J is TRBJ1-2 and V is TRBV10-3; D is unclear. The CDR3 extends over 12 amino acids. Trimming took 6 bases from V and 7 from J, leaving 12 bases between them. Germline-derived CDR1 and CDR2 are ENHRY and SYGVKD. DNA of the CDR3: TGTGCCATCAGCCTAGTTTTGGGTGGCTACACCTTC. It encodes CAISLVLGGYTF.

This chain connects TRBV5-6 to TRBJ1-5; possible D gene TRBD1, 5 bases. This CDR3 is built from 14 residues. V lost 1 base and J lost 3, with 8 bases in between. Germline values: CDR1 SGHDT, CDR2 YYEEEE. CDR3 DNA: TGTGCCAGCAGCTTGCGGGGGAACAATCAGCCCCAGCATTTT. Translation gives CASSLRGNNQPQHF.

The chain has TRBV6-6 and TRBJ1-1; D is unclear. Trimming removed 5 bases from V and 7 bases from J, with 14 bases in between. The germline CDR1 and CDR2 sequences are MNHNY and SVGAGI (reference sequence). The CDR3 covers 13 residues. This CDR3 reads CASSIDGASEAFF. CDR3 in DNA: TGTGCCAGCAGTATAGACGGAGCCAGTGAAGCTTTCTTT.

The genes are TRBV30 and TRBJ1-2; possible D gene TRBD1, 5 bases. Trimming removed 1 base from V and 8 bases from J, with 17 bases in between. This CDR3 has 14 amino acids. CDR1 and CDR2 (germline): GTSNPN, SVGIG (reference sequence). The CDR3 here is CAWSDRPSLKGYTF. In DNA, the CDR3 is TGTGCCTGGAGTGACAGGCCGTCGCTGAAGGGCTACACCTTC.

CDR3 region: CASSGQGALGDEQFF. CDR3 bases: TGCGCCAGCAGTGGACAGGGGGCTTTAGGGGATGAGCAGTTCTTC. The chain joins TRBV10-2 to TRBJ2-1, with 10 bases identical to TRBD1. This CDR3 spans 15 amino acids. Germline loops: CDR1 WSHSY, CDR2 SAAADI. The V and J ends lost 4 bases and 8 bases, in that order; junction bases with no gene match: 8.

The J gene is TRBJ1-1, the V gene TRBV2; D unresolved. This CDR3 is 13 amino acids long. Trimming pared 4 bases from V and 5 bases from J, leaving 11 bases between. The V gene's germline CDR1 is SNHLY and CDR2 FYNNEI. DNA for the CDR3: TGTGCCAGCAGTGGAGGGAGTCGAACTGAAGCTTTCTTT. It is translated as CASSGGSRTEAFF.

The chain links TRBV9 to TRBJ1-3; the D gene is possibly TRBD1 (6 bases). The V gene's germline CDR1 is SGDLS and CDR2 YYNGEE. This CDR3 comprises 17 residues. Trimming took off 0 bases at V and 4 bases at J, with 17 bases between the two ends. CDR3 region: CASSVGPTGRGGNTIYF. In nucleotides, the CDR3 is TGTGCCAGCAGCGTAGGCCCCACAGGGCGAGGCGGAAACACCATATATTTT.

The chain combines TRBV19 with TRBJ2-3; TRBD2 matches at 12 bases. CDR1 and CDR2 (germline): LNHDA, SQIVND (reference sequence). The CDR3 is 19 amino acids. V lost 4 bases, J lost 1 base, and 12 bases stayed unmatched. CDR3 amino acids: CASSKRLAGERRRTDTQYF. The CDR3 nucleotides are TGTGCCAGTAGTAAACGACTAGCGGGGGAAAGAAGGCGCACAGATACGCAGTATTTT.

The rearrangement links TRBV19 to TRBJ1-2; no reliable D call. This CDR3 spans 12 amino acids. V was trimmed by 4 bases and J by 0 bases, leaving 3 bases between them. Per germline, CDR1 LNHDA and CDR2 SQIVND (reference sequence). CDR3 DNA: TGTGCCAGTAGTACTCCTAACTATGGCTACACCTTC. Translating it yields CASSTPNYGYTF. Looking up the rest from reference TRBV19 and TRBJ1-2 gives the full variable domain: DGGITQSPKYLFRKEGQNVTLSCEQNLNHDAMYWYRQDPGQGLRLIYYSQIVNDFQKGDIAEGYSVSREKKESFPLTVTSAQKNPTAFYLCASSTPNYGYTFGSGTRLTVV.

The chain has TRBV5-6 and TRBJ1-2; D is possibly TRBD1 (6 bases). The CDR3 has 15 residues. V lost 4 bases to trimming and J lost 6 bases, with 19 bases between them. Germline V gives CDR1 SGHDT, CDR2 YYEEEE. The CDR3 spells CASSGSGTPVDGYTF. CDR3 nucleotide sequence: TGTGCCAGCAGCGGCTCGGGGACACCGGTCGATGGCTACACCTTC.

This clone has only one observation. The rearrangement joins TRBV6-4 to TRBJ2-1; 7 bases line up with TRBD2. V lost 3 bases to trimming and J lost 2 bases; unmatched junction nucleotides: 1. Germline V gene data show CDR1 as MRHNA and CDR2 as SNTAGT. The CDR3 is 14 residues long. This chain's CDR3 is CASSDGGAYNEQFF. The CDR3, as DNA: TGTGCCAGCAGTGATGGGGGGGCCTACAATGAGCAGTTCTTC.

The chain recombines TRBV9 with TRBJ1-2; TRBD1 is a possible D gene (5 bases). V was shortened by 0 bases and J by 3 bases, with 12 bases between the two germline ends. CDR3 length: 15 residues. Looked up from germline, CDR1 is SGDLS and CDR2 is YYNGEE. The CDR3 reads CASSVDTGPYYGYTF. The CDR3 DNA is TGTGCCAGCAGCGTAGACACAGGCCCGTACTATGGCTACACCTTC.

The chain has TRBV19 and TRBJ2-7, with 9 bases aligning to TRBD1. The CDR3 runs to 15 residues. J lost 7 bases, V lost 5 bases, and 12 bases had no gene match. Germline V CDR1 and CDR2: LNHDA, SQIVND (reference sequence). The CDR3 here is CASSVGTGNFGEQYF. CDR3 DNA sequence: TGTGCCAGTAGTGTCGGGACAGGGAATTTTGGTGAGCAGTACTTC.

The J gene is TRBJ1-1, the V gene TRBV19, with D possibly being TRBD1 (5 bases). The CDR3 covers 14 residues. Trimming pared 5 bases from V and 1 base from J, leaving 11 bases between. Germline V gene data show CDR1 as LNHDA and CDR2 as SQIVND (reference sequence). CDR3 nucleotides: TGTGCCAGTAGTGTCCAGGGTACGAACACTGAAGCTTTCTTT. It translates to CASSVQGTNTEAFF.

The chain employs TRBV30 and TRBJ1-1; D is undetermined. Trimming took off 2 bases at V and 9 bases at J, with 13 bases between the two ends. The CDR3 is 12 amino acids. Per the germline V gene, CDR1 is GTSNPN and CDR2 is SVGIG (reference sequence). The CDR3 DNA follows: TGTGCCTGGAGTAAAACGGGAACCCAAGCTTTCTTT. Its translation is CAWSKTGTQAFF.

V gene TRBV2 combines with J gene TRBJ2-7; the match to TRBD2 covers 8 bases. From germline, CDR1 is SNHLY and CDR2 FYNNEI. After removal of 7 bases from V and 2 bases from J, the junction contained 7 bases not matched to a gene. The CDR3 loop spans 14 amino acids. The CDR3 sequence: CASKSAGATYEQYF. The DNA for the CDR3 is TGTGCCAGCAAATCAGCGGGGGCGACCTACGAGCAGTACTTC.

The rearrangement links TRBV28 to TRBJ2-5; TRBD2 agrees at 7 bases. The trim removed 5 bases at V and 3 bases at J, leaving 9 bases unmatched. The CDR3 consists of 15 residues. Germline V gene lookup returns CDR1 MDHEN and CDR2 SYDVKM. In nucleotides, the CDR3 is TGTGCCAGCAGTGACCCAGGGACTATTAAAGAGACCCAGTACTTC. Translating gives CASSDPGTIKETQYF.

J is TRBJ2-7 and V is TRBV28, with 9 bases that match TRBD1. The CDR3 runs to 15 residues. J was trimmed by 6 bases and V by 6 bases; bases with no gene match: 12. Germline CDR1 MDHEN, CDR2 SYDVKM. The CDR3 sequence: CASRPTGTGLAEQYF. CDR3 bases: TGTGCCAGCAGGCCTACCGGGACAGGGTTGGCCGAGCAGTACTTC.

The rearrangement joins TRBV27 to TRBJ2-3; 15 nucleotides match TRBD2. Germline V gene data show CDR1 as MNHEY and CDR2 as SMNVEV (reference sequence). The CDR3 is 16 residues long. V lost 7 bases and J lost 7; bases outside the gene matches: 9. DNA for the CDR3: TGTGCCAGCACTTCCACCGGGACTAGCGGGGGGTATACGCAGTATTTT. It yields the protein CASTSTGTSGGYTQYF.